The rows below give T cell receptor beta chains drawn from one sample of a study of shared clonotypes between healthy human individuals. Profiling relied on immunoSEQ multiplex PCR, and the TCRdb table lists in-frame clones only, not all of them. The sample includes 1.6 million or so clones, 98% of them seen just once. Source material: naive CD4+ T cells sorted from blood. These receptors all come from a man aged 30-40 years in good health. Both conserved end residues are part of each CDR3. Each record gives: V gene, J gene, clone size, D gene, CDR3 protein, CDR3 DNA. A D gene is named only where the DNA matches it firmly. The size entry is marked missing in some rows and otherwise reads once, few, many or a size class.

V: TRBV27
J: TRBJ2-7
size: NA
D: NA
CDR3: CASSQVPGSSYEQYF
DNA: TGTGCCAGCAGTCAAGTACCAGGGTCCTCCTACGAGCAGTACTTC

V: TRBV5-4
J: TRBJ2-2
size: NA
D: TRBD1
CDR3: CASSLKGAHTGELFF
DNA: TGTGCCAGCAGCTTGAAGGGGGCGCACACCGGGGAGCTGTTTTTT

V: TRBV7-7
J: TRBJ2-7
size: NA
D: NA
CDR3: CASSLGRQARRQYF
DNA: TGTGCTAGCAGCTTAGGGCGACAAGCTCGGAGGCAGTACTTC

V: TRBV9
J: TRBJ2-4
size: NA
D: TRBD2
CDR3: CASSTSGTSNIQYF
DNA: TGTGCCAGCAGCACTTCCGGGACTAGTAACATTCAGTACTTC

V: TRBV4-1
J: TRBJ2-3
size: NA
D: NA
CDR3: CASTQVGGRTDTQYF
DNA: TGCGCCAGCACCCAAGTGGGGGGACGCACAGATACGCAGTATTTT

V: TRBV18
J: TRBJ1-5
size: NA
D: TRBD1
CDR3: CASSPKSDRGLYQPQHF
DNA: TGTGCCAGCTCACCCAAATCGGACAGGGGGCTTTATCAGCCCCAGCATTTT

V: TRBV7-2
J: TRBJ2-7
size: NA
D: TRBD1
CDR3: CASARDRGNEQYF
DNA: TGTGCCAGCGCCCGGGACAGGGGGAACGAGCAGTACTTC

V: TRBV5-4
J: TRBJ2-3
size: NA
D: TRBD2
CDR3: CASSHGLAGVDTQYF
DNA: TGTGCCAGCAGCCACGGGCTAGCGGGAGTAGATACGCAGTATTTT

V: TRBV28
J: TRBJ2-2
size: NA
D: NA
CDR3: CASRNPNTGELFF
DNA: TGTGCCAGCAGAAATCCCAACACCGGGGAGCTGTTTTTT

V: TRBV28
J: TRBJ2-6
size: NA
D: NA
CDR3: CASSLGGFRVGANVLTF
DNA: TGTGCCAGCAGTTTAGGGGGTTTTCGGGTTGGGGCCAACGTCCTGACTTTC

V: TRBV28
J: TRBJ2-7
size: few
D: NA
CDR3: CASSPTPYEQYF
DNA: TGTGCCAGCAGTCCCACCCCCTACGAGCAGTACTTC

V: TRBV4-1
J: TRBJ1-2
size: NA
D: NA
CDR3: CASSQQDRTNYGYTF
DNA: TGCGCCAGCAGCCAACAGGACCGTACTAACTATGGCTACACCTTC

V: TRBV21-1
J: TRBJ2-7
size: NA
D: NA
CDR3: CASSGVLAGTYEQYF
DNA: TGTGCCAGCAGCGGCGTTCTAGCGGGAACTTACGAGCAGTACTTC

V: TRBV7-9
J: TRBJ1-2
size: NA
D: NA
CDR3: CASSLLLSNYGYTF
DNA: TGTGCCAGCAGCTTACTCCTCAGTAACTATGGCTACACCTTC

V: TRBV28
J: TRBJ2-1
size: once
D: NA
CDR3: CASGGSPGKGAYNEQFF
DNA: TGTGCCAGTGGCGGAAGTCCAGGCAAAGGGGCCTACAATGAGCAGTTCTTC

V: TRBV6-5
J: TRBJ2-7
size: NA
D: NA
CDR3: CASRKGRALLEQYF
DNA: TGTGCCAGCAGAAAAGGCCGAGCACTTCTCGAGCAGTACTTC

V: TRBV30
J: TRBJ2-7
size: NA
D: NA
CDR3: CAWSVQPTYEQYF
DNA: TGTGCCTGGAGTGTGCAACCCACCTACGAGCAGTACTTC

V: TRBV27
J: TRBJ1-4
size: NA
D: NA
CDR3: CASRGRWGRLNEKLFF
DNA: TGTGCCAGCAGGGGGAGATGGGGGCGTCTGAATGAAAAACTGTTTTTT

V: TRBV5-1
J: TRBJ2-7
size: NA
D: NA
CDR3: CASSLLGGSSYEQYF
DNA: TGCGCCAGCAGCTTGTTAGGCGGAAGCTCCTACGAGCAGTACTTC

V: TRBV7-2
J: TRBJ2-7
size: NA
D: NA
CDR3: CASSLRVAVGYEQYF
DNA: TGTGCCAGCAGCTTAAGGGTAGCGGTAGGCTACGAGCAGTACTTC

V: TRBV9
J: TRBJ2-6
size: NA
D: NA
CDR3: CASSVDGGSGANVLTF
DNA: TGTGCCAGCAGCGTAGACGGGGGATCTGGGGCCAACGTCCTGACTTTC

V: TRBV11-2
J: TRBJ2-5
size: NA
D: TRBD2
CDR3: CASSPGTRGNQETQYF
DNA: TGTGCCAGCAGCCCCGGGACTAGGGGCAATCAAGAGACCCAGTACTTC

V: TRBV11-2
J: TRBJ2-7
size: NA
D: NA
CDR3: CASSLAPWAGQYF
DNA: TGTGCCAGCAGCTTAGCGCCGTGGGCGGGGCAGTACTTC

V: TRBV29-1
J: TRBJ2-1
size: once
D: NA
CDR3: CSVEFRTARYNEQFF
DNA: TGCAGCGTTGAATTTCGGACAGCAAGATACAATGAGCAGTTCTTC

V: TRBV9
J: TRBJ2-6
size: NA
D: NA
CDR3: CASSVATGANVLTF
DNA: TGTGCCAGCAGCGTAGCTACTGGGGCCAACGTCCTGACTTTC

V: TRBV6-1
J: TRBJ2-3
size: NA
D: NA
CDR3: CASHLAPSTDTQYF
DNA: TGTGCCAGCCACCTAGCGCCTAGCACAGATACGCAGTATTTT

V: TRBV15
J: TRBJ2-5
size: once
D: NA
CDR3: CATSRDSWVQETQYF
DNA: TGTGCCACCAGCAGAGATAGTTGGGTCCAGGAGACCCAGTACTTC

V: TRBV4-2
J: TRBJ1-2
size: NA
D: NA
CDR3: CASSQETGWVSPGYTF
DNA: TGTGCCAGCAGCCAAGAAACAGGGTGGGTTAGTCCTGGCTACACCTTC

V: TRBV5-1
J: TRBJ2-5
size: NA
D: TRBD1
CDR3: CASRTHLVGGLQETQYF
DNA: TGCGCCAGCAGAACCCACCTGGTAGGGGGCCTTCAAGAGACCCAGTACTTC

V: TRBV29-1
J: TRBJ1-1
size: NA
D: NA
CDR3: CSVGDHNTEAFF
DNA: TGCAGCGTTGGAGACCACAACACTGAAGCTTTCTTT

V: TRBV5-5
J: TRBJ1-4
size: once
D: NA
CDR3: CASSFARSEKLFF
DNA: TGTGCCAGCAGCTTCGCCCGAAGTGAAAAACTGTTTTTT

V: TRBV28
J: TRBJ2-1
size: NA
D: TRBD2
CDR3: CASLLRRTRGYNEQFF
DNA: TGTGCCAGCCTCCTCCGTCGGACTAGGGGTTACAATGAGCAGTTCTTC

V: TRBV7-2
J: TRBJ2-1
size: NA
D: NA
CDR3: CASSRAGNSYNEQFF
DNA: TGTGCCAGCAGCCGAGCGGGTAACTCCTACAATGAGCAGTTCTTC

V: TRBV30
J: TRBJ2-2
size: NA
D: TRBD1
CDR3: CAWSVIWTGTGELFF
DNA: TGTGCCTGGAGTGTAATCTGGACAGGCACCGGGGAGCTGTTTTTT

V: TRBV7-2
J: TRBJ2-1
size: once
D: NA
CDR3: CASSPGIYNEQFF
DNA: TGTGCCAGCAGCCCCGGGATATACAATGAGCAGTTCTTC

V: TRBV2
J: TRBJ2-3
size: NA
D: NA
CDR3: CASSASRHTDTQYF
DNA: TGTGCCAGCAGCGCTAGCCGTCACACAGATACGCAGTATTTT

V: TRBV18
J: TRBJ1-1
size: NA
D: TRBD1
CDR3: CASSQLGQGADEAFF
DNA: TGTGCCAGCTCCCAACTCGGACAGGGGGCAGATGAAGCTTTCTTT

V: TRBV15
J: TRBJ2-3
size: NA
D: NA
CDR3: CATSSERETTDTQYF
DNA: TGTGCCACCAGCAGCGAACGAGAAACCACAGATACGCAGTATTTT

V: TRBV5-1
J: TRBJ2-1
size: NA
D: TRBD2
CDR3: CASSRLAGGPYNEQFF
DNA: TGCGCCAGCAGCCGACTAGCGGGAGGCCCCTACAATGAGCAGTTCTTC

V: TRBV7-9
J: TRBJ2-3
size: NA
D: NA
CDR3: CASSLVGDTQYF
DNA: TGTGCCAGCAGCCTCGTAGGAGATACGCAGTATTTT

V: TRBV7-9
J: TRBJ2-1
size: NA
D: NA
CDR3: CASSLSLTESSYNEQFF
DNA: TGTGCCAGCAGCCTCTCCCTAACCGAAAGCTCCTACAATGAGCAATTCTTC

V: TRBV11-2
J: TRBJ2-1
size: NA
D: TRBD2
CDR3: CASSLGLADYNEQFF
DNA: TGTGCCAGCAGCTTAGGGCTAGCGGACTACAATGAGCAGTTCTTC

V: TRBV2
J: TRBJ2-2
size: NA
D: NA
CDR3: CASRGGQGNTGELFF
DNA: TGTGCCAGCAGGGGTGGGCAGGGTAACACCGGGGAGCTGTTTTTT

V: TRBV27
J: TRBJ2-7
size: NA
D: NA
CDR3: CASSLIAASEQYF
DNA: TGTGCCAGCAGTTTAATAGCCGCTAGCGAGCAGTACTTC

V: TRBV18
J: TRBJ1-2
size: NA
D: TRBD1
CDR3: CASSPQTGIGGYTF
DNA: TGTGCCAGCTCACCTCAGACAGGGATTGGAGGCTACACCTTC

V: TRBV18
J: TRBJ1-4
size: once
D: NA
CDR3: CASSLQYRATNEKLFF
DNA: TGTGCCAGCTCACTACAATACAGGGCAACTAATGAAAAACTGTTTTTT

V: TRBV29-1
J: TRBJ2-3
size: NA
D: NA
CDR3: CSGEGGQADTQYF
DNA: TGCAGCGGCGAGGGGGGGCAGGCAGATACGCAGTATTTT

V: TRBV6-5
J: TRBJ1-1
size: NA
D: NA
CDR3: CASSYTAGLNTEAFF
DNA: TGTGCCAGCAGCTACACGGCAGGGCTAAACACTGAAGCTTTCTTT

V: TRBV30
J: TRBJ1-2
size: NA
D: NA
CDR3: CAWSVLAMGYGYTF
DNA: TGTGCCTGGAGTGTCCTGGCTATGGGCTATGGCTACACCTTC

V: TRBV18
J: TRBJ1-5
size: NA
D: NA
CDR3: CASSPMGDNQPQHF
DNA: TGTGCCAGCTCACCGATGGGAGACAATCAGCCCCAGCATTTT

V: TRBV28
J: TRBJ1-5
size: NA
D: TRBD1
CDR3: CASSEPGGNQPQHF
DNA: TGTGCCAGCAGCGAGCCAGGGGGAAATCAGCCCCAGCATTTT

V: TRBV5-6
J: TRBJ2-6
size: NA
D: NA
CDR3: CASSPGANVLTF
DNA: TGTGCCAGCAGCCCAGGGGCCAACGTCCTGACTTTC